Below, 29 T cell receptor beta chains from the same sample are listed, as sequenced in a study of blood T cell repertoires in COVID-19. Produced via immunoSEQ multiplex PCR; TCRdb's table is partial and in-frame only. This table holds roughly 200,000 clones, 85% to 90% found once. Sequencing used PBMCs or T cells enriched from blood (not recorded which). The receptor set was obtained from a man aged 25-45 years who had recovered from COVID-19.

The chain couples TRBV30 to TRBJ1-5, with no clear D. From germline, CDR1 is GTSNPN and CDR2 SVGIG (reference sequence). Trimming removed 4 bases at V and 5 bases at J, with 12 bases between. The length of the CDR3 is 13 residues. CDR3 sequence: CAWTQSSDQPQHF. The CDR3, as DNA: TGTGCCTGGACCCAGTCCTCCGATCAGCCCCAGCATTTT.

The chain employs TRBV27 and TRBJ2-1, with 7 bases lining up with TRBD1. This CDR3 has 18 amino acids. V lost 1 base and J lost 9; bases outside the gene matches: 18. The V gene's germline CDR1 is MNHEY and CDR2 SMNVEV (reference sequence). The CDR3: CASSLYTSGQALMSEQFF. CDR3 sequence (DNA): TGTGCCAGCAGTTTATACACCTCTGGACAGGCCCTCATGAGTGAGCAGTTCTTC.

The chain has TRBV7-2 and TRBJ1-5, with TRBD1 matching over 9 bases. The CDR3 runs 18 residues. The germline CDR1 and CDR2 sequences are SGHTA and FQGNSA. The junction had 16 bases not matched to a gene; V was cut back by 4 bases and J by 6 bases. As DNA, the CDR3 is TGTGCCAGCAGCTCCGGACAGGGGTTGGTCGGGTCTCGTCAGCCCCAGCATTTT. It encodes CASSSGQGLVGSRQPQHF.

V is TRBV3-1 (or the pseudogene TRBV3-2) and J is TRBJ2-7, with a tentative D call TRBD1 (6 bases). The CDR3 extends over 15 amino acids. Germline lookup yields CDR1 LGHDT and CDR2 YNNKEL (reference sequence). Trimming took 1 base from V and 0 from J, leaving 10 bases between them. The DNA for the CDR3 is TGTGCCAGCAGCCAAGGAGGGGGTTTCTCCTACGAGCAGTACTTC. This translates into CASSQGGGFSYEQYF.

V usage is TRBV25-1 and J usage is TRBJ1-2; no definite D call. Germline lookup yields CDR1 MGHDK and CDR2 SYGVNS. V shed 5 bases and J shed 8 bases, with 15 bases lying between them. This CDR3 is built from 13 residues. The CDR3 is CASSQDSTGGYTF. DNA of the CDR3: TGTGCCAGCAGTCAGGACTCGACGGGAGGCTACACCTTC.

The chain employs TRBV11-3 and TRBJ2-1; D possibly corresponds to TRBD1 (5 bases). CDR3 length equals 13 residues. With 5 bases removed from V and 4 bases from J, the gap between germline ends came to 9 bases. Germline CDR1 is SGHNT and CDR2 is YENEEA. CDR3 loop: CASSQNRYNEQFF. In nucleotides, the CDR3 is TGTGCCAGCAGCCAAAACAGGTACAATGAGCAGTTCTTC.

The chain has TRBV5-1 and TRBJ2-5; TRBD2 aligns across 14 bases. Germline V gives CDR1 SGHRS, CDR2 YFSETQ. The length of the CDR3 is 17 residues. V trimming: 0 bases; J trimming: 2 bases; junction bases outside the gene matches: 3. The CDR3 region is CASSLGTSGRTQETQYF. CDR3 nucleotide sequence: TGCGCCAGCAGCTTGGGGACTAGCGGGAGGACTCAAGAGACCCAGTACTTC.

There are a few counts of this clone. The V call is TRBV5-5, the J call TRBJ1-1; maybe TRBD1 (5 bases). With 3 bases removed from V and 2 bases from J, the gap between germline ends came to 14 bases. The germline V gene has CDR1 SGHKS and CDR2 YYEKEE (reference sequence). This CDR3 is built from 15 residues. As DNA, the CDR3 is TGTGCCAGCAGCTGGGGGGGAAAAGGAAACACTGAAGCTTTCTTT. Encoded protein: CASSWGGKGNTEAFF.

The V gene is TRBV7-8, the J gene TRBJ2-3; possibly TRBD2 for D (5 bases). Trimming stripped 1 base from V and 0 bases from J, with 8 bases between. This CDR3 has 15 amino acids. Germline-derived CDR1 and CDR2 are SGHVS and FQNEAQ. CDR3: CASSLEGGSTDTQYF. The CDR3 coding sequence is TGTGCCAGCAGCTTAGAGGGCGGGAGCACAGATACGCAGTATTTT.

V usage is TRBV5-1 and J usage is TRBJ2-5; a possible D gene is TRBD1 (6 bases). This CDR3 has 14 amino acids. The V end was cut by 5 bases, the J end by 2 bases, with 13 bases between. Per the germline V gene, CDR1 is SGHRS and CDR2 is YFSETQ. CDR3 nucleotides: TGCGCCAGCAGTGTGGGGGCAGCACAAGAGACCCAGTACTTC. This gives the protein CASSVGAAQETQYF.

The chain recombines TRBV3-1 (or the pseudogene TRBV3-2) with TRBJ2-7, with D possibly matching TRBD1 (6 bases). Deletions cut 1 base from V and 3 bases from J, with 7 bases between. CDR3 length: 13 amino acids. From germline, CDR1 is LGHDT and CDR2 YNNKEL (reference sequence). The CDR3 spells CASSQGGLYEQYF. As DNA, the CDR3 is TGTGCCAGCAGCCAAGGGGGGCTCTACGAGCAGTACTTC.

The V and J genes are TRBV7-2 and TRBJ2-2, with no clear D. Trimming removed 1 base from V and 2 bases from J, with 11 bases in between. The CDR3 extends over 16 amino acids. From germline, CDR1 is SGHTA and CDR2 FQGNSA. CDR3 sequence (DNA): TGTGCCAGCAGCTTAGGCTGGCAGATTAACACCGGGGAGCTGTTTTTT. Translated, it gives CASSLGWQINTGELFF. The full variable domain, its missing parts supplied by reference TRBV7-2 and TRBJ2-2, is GAGVSQSPSNKVTEKGKDVELRCDPISGHTALYWYRQSLGQGLEFLIYFQGNSAPDKSGLPSDRFSAERTGGSVSTLTIQRTQQEDSAVYLCASSLGWQINTGELFFGEGSRLTVL.

V usage is TRBV27 and J usage is TRBJ2-1; TRBD2 matches at 8 bases. Germline V gene lookup returns CDR1 MNHEY and CDR2 SMNVEV (reference sequence). V dropped 8 bases and J dropped 3; count of bases not matched to a gene: 9. This CDR3 comprises 15 residues. The CDR3 bases are TGTGCCAGCGGGTTTAAGGGACTAGTCTACAATGAGCAGTTCTTC. This gives the protein CASGFKGLVYNEQFF.

The chain employs TRBV27 and TRBJ2-1, with 7 bases identical to TRBD1. Germline V lookup: CDR1 MNHEY, CDR2 SMNVEV (reference sequence). V lost 5 bases and J lost 7; bases outside the gene matches: 11. The CDR3 has 15 residues. The CDR3 nucleotides read TGTGCCAGCAGTCGACAGGGACACGGTATAAATGAGCAGTTCTTC. Residues: CASSRQGHGINEQFF.

A few counts support this clone. The chain joins TRBV7-2 to TRBJ2-5; 12 nucleotides line up with TRBD2. The ends lost 1 base at V and 5 bases at J; junction bases unmatched: 8. Germline CDR1 SGHTA, CDR2 FQGNSA. The CDR3 is 17 residues long. CDR3 bases: TGTGCCAGCAGCTTAGAATTTAGACTAGCGGGAGCCGAGACCCAGTACTTC. Protein: CASSLEFRLAGAETQYF.

V is TRBV7-8 and J is TRBJ2-1, with D tentatively TRBD2 (6 bases). This CDR3 is 17 amino acids long. Between the trimmed V and J ends, which lost 1 base and 3 bases, there was a span of 16 bases. Germline V lookup: CDR1 SGHVS, CDR2 FQNEAQ. The CDR3 protein is CASSLGLGGPIYNEQFF. DNA of the CDR3: TGTGCCAGCAGCTTAGGGTTAGGAGGGCCCATCTACAATGAGCAGTTCTTC.

The gene calls are TRBV11-3 and TRBJ2-2, with D possibly TRBD2 on 6 matching bases. The CDR3 runs to 13 residues. The ends were cut back, 4 bases at V and 12 bases at J, with 15 bases in the middle. Germline V gene data show CDR1 as SGHNT and CDR2 as YENEEA. CDR3 protein: CASSSAEGLQLFF. The CDR3 DNA reads as TGTGCCAGCAGCTCAGCGGAGGGACTTCAGCTGTTTTTT.

CDR3 amino acids: CASSYSEGIYGYTF. CDR3 in DNA: TGTGCCAGCAGTTACAGTGAGGGAATTTATGGCTACACCTTC. The rearrangement links TRBV6-5 to TRBJ1-2; no reliable D call. V shed 2 bases and J shed 5 bases, with 12 bases lying between them. Germline loops: CDR1 MNHEY, CDR2 SVGAGI. The CDR3 sequence is 14 residues long.

The chain links TRBV19 to TRBJ1-2, with TRBD1 matching 10 bases. CDR1 LNHDA and CDR2 SQIVND come from the germline V gene (reference sequence). V shed 9 bases and J 1 base; nucleotides not matched to a gene: 5. This CDR3 has 14 residues. The CDR3 sequence: CASHGTGDNYGYTF. As DNA, the CDR3 is TGTGCCAGCCACGGGACAGGGGATAACTATGGCTACACCTTC.

This sequence joins TRBV24-1 and TRBJ1-5; 12 bases fit TRBD1. The CDR3 contains 16 residues. V dropped 3 bases and J dropped 4; count of bases not matched to a gene: 3. CDR1 is KGHDR, CDR2 SFDVKD, per germline. The CDR3 sequence is CATSDPGQGANQPQHF. The CDR3 DNA reads TGTGCCACCAGTGATCCGGGACAGGGGGCGAATCAGCCCCAGCATTTT.

This rearrangement joins TRBV19 to TRBJ2-7; 12 bases align to TRBD1. The CDR3 is made up of 18 amino acids. Germline-derived CDR1 and CDR2 are LNHDA and SQIVND (reference sequence). V was clipped by 3 bases and J by 7 bases; unmatched bases: 16. CDR3 sequence reads: CASSIYYAGTGGAGEQYF. The CDR3 bases are TGTGCCAGTAGTATTTACTACGCCGGGACAGGGGGCGCGGGGGAGCAGTACTTC. Complete variable domain (other parts from reference TRBV19 and TRBJ2-7): DGGITQSPKYLFRKEGQNVTLSCEQNLNHDAMYWYRQDPGQGLRLIYYSQIVNDFQKGDIAEGYSVSREKKESFPLTVTSAQKNPTAFYLCASSIYYAGTGGAGEQYFGPGTRLTVT.

This clone was seen once. This chain uses TRBV10-2 with TRBJ1-2, with 9 bases fitting TRBD1. The CDR3 has 15 residues. The trim removed 2 bases at V and 3 bases at J, leaving 4 bases unmatched. CDR1 and CDR2 (germline): WSHSY, SAAADI. As DNA, the CDR3 is TGCGCCAGCAGTGAGCCCTGGACAGGGGACTATGGCTACACCTTC. Amino acid sequence: CASSEPWTGDYGYTF.

This clone was counted a few times. The chain carries TRBV4-1 and TRBJ1-1, with a possible D match to TRBD1 (5 bases). V shed 1 base and J shed 7 bases, with 10 bases lying between them. Germline V gene data show CDR1 as MGHRA and CDR2 as YSYEKL. The CDR3 runs 13 residues. CDR3 in amino acids: CASSQVGTLEAFF. CDR3 bases: TGCGCCAGCAGCCAAGTCGGGACTCTTGAAGCTTTCTTT.

J is TRBJ1-6 and V is TRBV6-5; TRBD1 might be the D (5 bases). V gave up 2 bases and J gave up 7 bases, with 9 bases separating them. The CDR3 is made up of 14 amino acids. The germline CDR1 and CDR2 sequences are MNHEY and SVGAGI. The CDR3 protein is CASSYGTENSPLHF. As DNA, the CDR3 is TGTGCCAGCAGTTACGGGACTGAGAATTCACCCCTCCACTTT.

This chain uses TRBV29-1 with TRBJ2-1; TRBD2 matches 7 bases. This CDR3 region has 14 residues. The germline CDR1 and CDR2 sequences are SQVTM and ANQGSEA. J lost 4 bases, V lost 4 bases, and 7 bases had no gene match. The CDR3, as DNA: TGCAGCGTTGTAGGACTAGGGACGTACAATGAGCAGTTCTTC. Its translation is CSVVGLGTYNEQFF.

The chain is built from TRBV2 and TRBJ2-2, with TRBD1 identical over 7 bases. J gave up 5 bases and V 9 bases, and 3 bases lay outside the gene matches. Germline CDR1 SNHLY, CDR2 FYNNEI. The CDR3 runs 12 residues. CDR3 protein: CASGTATGELFF. The CDR3 bases are TGTGCCAGTGGGACAGCTACCGGGGAGCTGTTTTTT.

This clone was recorded a few times. The CDR3 DNA sequence: TGTGCCAGCAGTGAATTTTTGGGGCCTACCGCAGATACGCAGTATTTT. Its protein product is CASSEFLGPTADTQYF. The chain has TRBV2 and TRBJ2-3, with D possibly being TRBD1 (5 bases). The V gene lost 2 bases and the J gene lost 4 bases, with 16 bases spanning the gap. The CDR3 is made up of 16 amino acids. CDR1 is SNHLY and CDR2 is FYNNEI in the germline V gene.

The chain combines TRBV19 with TRBJ2-5; 7 nucleotides align to TRBD2. In germline, CDR1 is LNHDA, CDR2 SQIVND (reference sequence). CDR3 size: 15 residues. Unmatched junction bases numbered 3, after V lost 1 base and J lost 1 base. The CDR3, as DNA: TGTGCCAGTAGTATAGGGGGGACTACCCAAGAGACCCAGTACTTC. Amino acids: CASSIGGTTQETQYF. Drawing the rest from reference TRBV19 and TRBJ2-5, the complete variable domain is DGGITQSPKYLFRKEGQNVTLSCEQNLNHDAMYWYRQDPGQGLRLIYYSQIVNDFQKGDIAEGYSVSREKKESFPLTVTSAQKNPTAFYLCASSIGGTTQETQYFGPGTRLLVL.

This chain connects TRBV7-9 to TRBJ1-2; no clear D. The germline V gene has CDR1 SEHNR and CDR2 FQNEAQ (reference sequence). With 5 bases removed from V and 5 bases from J, the gap between germline ends came to 9 bases. CDR3 length equals 12 residues. The CDR3 reads CASSPGGYGYTF. The CDR3 nucleotides read TGTGCCAGCAGCCCAGGAGGATATGGCTACACCTTC.